Listed below are T cell receptor beta chains from one sample, sequenced in a study of T cell responses to AZD1222 COVID-19 vaccine. TCRdb's table, derived via immunoSEQ multiplex PCR, lists solely in-frame clones and lacks some. The table has fewer than 150,000 clones, 89% seen once. The material was peripheral blood, obtained on day 0 of AZD1222 vaccination. The receptors here all came from an adult in good health. CDR3s include the opening cysteine and the closing phenylalanine or tryptophan. The order of the fields is V gene, CDR3 protein.

>TRBV11-2
CASSLGTGLYNSPLHF
>TRBV30
CAWSYMERLNSPLHF
>TRBV5-4
CASSLSAGGGYEQYF
>TRBV6-5
CASNQRDNPFYGYTF
>TRBV15
CATSRPRTGVNEKLFF
>TRBV3-1/TRBV3-2
CASSHRGGAYNEQFF
>TRBV19
CASTPGWGNTIYF
>TRBV7-8
CASSYDRGYNQPQHF
>TRBV20-1
CSASFQGFYGYTF
>TRBV4-1
CASSQVWVSANPFF